The clone carrying this T cell receptor (beta chain) showed up just a few times. The antigen is undetermined. The sequencing template was cDNA reverse transcribed from extracted RNA. TCRdb's copy holds only in-frame clones and misses some; the assay was immunoSEQ multiplex PCR. The table has more than 140,000 clones, around 87% seen once. This CDR3 is 17 amino acids long. The ends lost 2 bases at V and 7 bases at J; junction bases unmatched: 13. This sample stems from a study of CD8+ T cells in alopecia areata. Background on the study: Patients received oral tofacitinib, 5 to 10 mg twice daily, for moderate-to-severe alopecia areata. Tofacitinib ran for 6 to 18 months before 6 months off drug.

Study results and caveats: Many expanded lesional clones stayed in scalp and blood while on tofacitinib.

Treatment specified: oral pan-JAK inhibitor, 5-10 mg twice daily. The chain carries TRBV23-1 and TRBJ2-4, with TRBD1 matching over 8 bases. Being an ORF, TRBV23-1 has a function that is uncertain. The starting material was CD8+ T cells sorted from blood, obtained at week 4, from a patient treated with tofacitinib. This TCR was sampled from a human donor with alopecia areata. The CDR3 DNA is TGCGCCAGCAGTCAACCGAGAATAACAGGGGGATTGAACATTCAGTACTTC. As protein: CASSQPRITGGLNIQYF.